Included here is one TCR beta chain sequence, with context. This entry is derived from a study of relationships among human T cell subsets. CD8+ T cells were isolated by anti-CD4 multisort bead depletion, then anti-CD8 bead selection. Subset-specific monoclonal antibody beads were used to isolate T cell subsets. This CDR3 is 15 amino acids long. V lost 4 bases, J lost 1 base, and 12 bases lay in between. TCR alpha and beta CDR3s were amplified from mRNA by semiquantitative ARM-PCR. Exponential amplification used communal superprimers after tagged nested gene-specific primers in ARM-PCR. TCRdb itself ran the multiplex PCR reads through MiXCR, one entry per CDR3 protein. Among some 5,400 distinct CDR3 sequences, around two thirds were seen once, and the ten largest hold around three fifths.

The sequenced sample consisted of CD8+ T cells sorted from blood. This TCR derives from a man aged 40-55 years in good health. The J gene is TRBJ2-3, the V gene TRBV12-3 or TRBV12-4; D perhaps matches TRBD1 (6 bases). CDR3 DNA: TGTGCCAGCAGTTCACGACAGGACGGCACAGATACGCAGTATTTT. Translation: CASSSRQDGTDTQYF.